The TCR beta chain described here comes from a study of identifying expanded T cells in peripheral blood. Overall study results and limits: Differentially abundant clones: 0.95 to 1.5 between replicates, 16.4 at roughly 15 days, 19 at four. Variance in clone template counts between approximately two-week samples significantly increased with total template count across all healthy donors.

Data came from immunoSEQ multiplex PCR; TCRdb stores just in-frame clones and leaves some out. The sample has about 110,000 clones, about 88% seen once. As concerns this clone: Its antigen is unidentified.

The sample comprised blood. The origin of this receptor is a person aged 18-70 years in good health.

The CDR3 bases are TGTGCCTGGAGTGTATTCGGGACAGCCATCTATGGCTACACCTTC. It encodes CAWSVFGTAIYGYTF. This sequence joins TRBV30 and TRBJ1-2, with TRBD1 matching 7 bases. Trimming cost V 0 bases and J 4 bases; bases outside gene matches: 8. Per germline, CDR1 GTSNPN and CDR2 SVGIG (reference sequence). The CDR3 length is 15 residues.